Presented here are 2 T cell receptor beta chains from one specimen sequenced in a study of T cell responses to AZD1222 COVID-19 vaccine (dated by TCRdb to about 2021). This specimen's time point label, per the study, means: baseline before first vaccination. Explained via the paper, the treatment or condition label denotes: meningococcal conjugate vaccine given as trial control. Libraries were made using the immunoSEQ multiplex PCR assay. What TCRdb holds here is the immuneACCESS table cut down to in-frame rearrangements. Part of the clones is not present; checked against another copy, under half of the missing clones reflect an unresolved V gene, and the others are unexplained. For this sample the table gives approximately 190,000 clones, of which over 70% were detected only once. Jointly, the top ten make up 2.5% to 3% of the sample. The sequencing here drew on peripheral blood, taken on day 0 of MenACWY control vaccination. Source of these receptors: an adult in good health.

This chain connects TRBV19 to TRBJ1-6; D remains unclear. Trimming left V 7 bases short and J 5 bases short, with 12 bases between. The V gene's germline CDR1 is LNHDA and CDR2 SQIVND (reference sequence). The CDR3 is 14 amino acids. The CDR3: CASKGVGDNSPLHF. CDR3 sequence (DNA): TGTGCCAGTAAAGGAGTGGGTGATAATTCACCCCTCCACTTT.

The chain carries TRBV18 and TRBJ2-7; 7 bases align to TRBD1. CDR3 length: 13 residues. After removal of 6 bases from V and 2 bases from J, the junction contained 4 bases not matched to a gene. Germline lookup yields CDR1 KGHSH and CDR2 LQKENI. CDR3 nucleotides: TGTGCCAGCTCGGACGGGACAGCCTACGAGCAGTACTTC. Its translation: CASSDGTAYEQYF. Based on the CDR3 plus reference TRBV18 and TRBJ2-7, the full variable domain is NAGVMQNPRHLVRRRGQEARLRCSPMKGHSHVYWYRQLPEEGLKFMVYLQKENIIDESGMPKERFSAEFPKEGPSILRIQQVVRGDSAAYFCASSDGTAYEQYFGPGTRLTVT.